Here is one T cell receptor beta chain with its context. Under the authors' procedure: From reference gene primer amplification, estimates of nucleated cell counts were derived. TCRdb keeps only in-frame clones here, not all; method: immunoSEQ multiplex PCR. V, J and clone size are taken as reported in that table, and D and trimming were inferred from the DNA itself. Among some 510,000 clones listed, roughly 88% were seen once. The data belong to a study of blood T cell repertoires in COVID-19. From germline, CDR1 is SGHTA and CDR2 FQGNSA. Trimming removed 10 bases from V and 9 bases from J; junction bases left unmatched: 14. The CDR3 has 14 residues.

The clonotype was recovered from a woman between 40 and 55 years old who had recovered from COVID-19. V usage is TRBV7-2 and J usage is TRBJ2-1, with 8 bases identical to TRBD2. The sequencing sample was made of PBMCs or T cells enriched from blood (not recorded which). The DNA of the CDR3 is TGTGCCACCTCGGCGGGCCGGGAGGGCCTTGAGCAGTTCTTC. It translates to CATSAGREGLEQFF.